The T cell receptor beta chain described here comes from a study of cytomegalovirus exposure and HLA in healthy donors. General observations from the study: A later analysis linked a missense DCLRE1C variant to TCR beta V- and J-gene trimming. Equally common other TCR beta chains were less clonally expanded than HLA-associated ones, a later analysis found. HLA restriction was apparent for most CMV-associated TCR beta chains in a later analysis. Among donors in an Asian-associated ancestry cluster, a later analysis reportedly found fewer N-insertions than the roughly 700-donor mean.

CDR1 is SGHRS and CDR2 is YFSETQ in the germline V gene. CDR3 length equals 15 residues. With V trimmed by 3 bases and J by 5 bases, 8 bases remained unmatched. PCR employed 60 Vbeta and 13 Jbeta primers. The table came from immunoSEQ multiplex PCR; TCRdb's copy has only in-frame clones and leaves some out. The table lists around 170,000 clones, roughly 82% of them singletons. This clone has more than one count but fewer than ten. Its matching antigen is unknown. Sequenced sample: PBMCs. The source of this sequence is a woman in her 50s in good health and CMV-seronegative. The chain joins TRBV5-1 to TRBJ2-5; 9 nucleotides agree with TRBD1. The CDR3 region is CASSSIGTGKETQYF. Here the CDR3 DNA reads TGCGCCAGCAGCTCAATCGGGACAGGGAAGGAGACCCAGTACTTC.